Sequencing of this T cell receptor beta chain was carried out in a study of long-term antiretroviral therapy in people with HIV. Study overall: The study's earliest collections predate the 2015 immediate-ART recommendation by about a decade.

The authors ran the immunoSEQ assay, v3.0, at survey level. Produced via immunoSEQ multiplex PCR; TCRdb's table is partial and in-frame only. Among under 45,000 clones, roughly 93% were seen once, and the ten largest hold roughly 2.1%. A remark on this clone: Its antigen is unidentified.

Overall study findings and caveats: Dominating the repertoire at all time points were the clones that expanded before ART.

The CDR3 is made up of 16 amino acids. CDR1 and CDR2 from the germline V gene are SGHDT and YYEEEE. Losses at the gene ends were 3 bases for V and 7 bases for J; bases not matched to a gene: 13. V gene TRBV5-6 combines with J gene TRBJ2-1, with 7 bases matching TRBD2. This receptor was obtained from a man aged 25 to 40 with HIV. Sequencing used unsorted PBMCs, obtained approximately 9.1 years after starting antiretroviral therapy. In DNA, the CDR3 is TGTGCCAGCAGCTCCATAGCGGCCCGGGAGGTGAATGAGCAGTTCTTC. This translates into CASSSIAAREVNEQFF.